The 5 T cell receptor beta chains given below trace back to one sample, sequenced in a study of OX40 agonist ivuxolimab in advanced cancers. This table comes from immunoSEQ multiplex PCR, and its TCRdb copy is limited to in-frame clones, with some not included. Altogether under 45,000 clones are present, 81% being singletons, with the ten largest covering about 2.7%. Here the sequenced sample was CD4+ or CD8+ T cells sorted from blood, taken in a trial of the OX40 agonist ivuxolimab. Every receptor here comes from an adult with an advanced solid tumor such as melanoma, head and neck, liver or kidney cancer.

The rearrangement uses TRBV7-8 and TRBJ2-3; D possibly uses TRBD1 or TRBD2 (5 bases each). Trimming stripped 1 base from V and 6 bases from J, with 8 bases between. The CDR3 is made up of 13 amino acids. Germline loops: CDR1 SGHVS, CDR2 FQNEAQ. The CDR3 coding sequence is TGTGCCAGCAGCTTAGAAGAGGGGGATACGCAGTATTTT. Protein product: CASSLEEGDTQYF.

The V gene is TRBV9, the J gene TRBJ2-1; 8 nucleotides line up with TRBD2. Per germline, CDR1 SGDLS and CDR2 YYNGEE. This CDR3 has 15 residues. The ends lost 3 bases at V and 4 bases at J; junction bases unmatched: 6. The CDR3 bases are TGTGCCAGCAGCGCGGGGGGGAGTGGTTACAATGAGCAGTTCTTC. Protein product: CASSAGGSGYNEQFF.

The J gene is TRBJ2-6, the V gene TRBV9, with D maybe TRBD1 (6 bases). Germline assignment: CDR1 SGDLS and CDR2 YYNGEE. V was clipped by 0 bases and J by 0 bases, with 13 bases between them. The CDR3 covers 18 residues. The CDR3 nucleotides are TGTGCCAGCAGCGTAGAGAACAGGGAGAGCTCTGGGGCCAACGTCCTGACTTTC. This sequence encodes CASSVENRESSGANVLTF.

The chain uses TRBV5-1 and TRBJ2-1, with TRBD1 matching 10 bases. Germline assignment: CDR1 SGHRS and CDR2 YFSETQ. V trimming: 1 base; J trimming: 4 bases; junction bases outside the gene matches: 2. CDR3 length: 15 residues. The DNA for the CDR3 is TGCGCCAGCAGCTTGACGGGACAGGGGTACAATGAGCAGTTCTTC. It codes for CASSLTGQGYNEQFF. Combining the CDR3 with reference TRBV5-1 and TRBJ2-1 gives the whole variable domain KAGVTQTPRYLIKTRGQQVTLSCSPISGHRSVSWYQQTPGQGLQFLFEYFSETQRNKGNFPGRFSGRQFSNSRSEMNVSTLELGDSALYLCASSLTGQGYNEQFFGPGTRLTVL.

V and J are TRBV9 and TRBJ1-4, with D possibly matching TRBD1 (5 bases). V lost 5 bases to trimming and J lost 4 bases, with 15 bases between them. The CDR3 has 15 amino acids. Germline CDR1 reads SGDLS; CDR2 reads YYNGEE. The CDR3 loop reads CASSLGADNNEKLFF. In nucleotides, the CDR3 is TGTGCCAGCAGTTTAGGGGCGGATAATAATGAAAAACTGTTTTTT.